A selection of T cell receptor beta chains follows, all from one sample in a study of T-cell memory formation after mild COVID-19. Each CDR3 protein gets one entry after TCRdb re-called the 5' RACE reads with MiXCR. The repertoire includes nearly 250,000 distinct CDR3 sequences, 15% of them detected once, and more than 2% sits in the top ten. The sequenced sample was PBMCs or a T cell subset sorted from them (not recorded which). These receptors were collected from an adult woman who had mild COVID-19 (a few samples of this study predate the infection). Cell type and time point are not known. The CDR3 runs from the conserved cysteine through the conserved F or W. D genes are given only for firm matches. Clone sizes are given selectively: once, few, many, or a class where the clone is expanded.

cdr3_aa cdr3_nt v_call clone_size j_call d_call
CSARDWEGPYGYTF TGCAGTGCTAGAGATTGGGAGGGGCCCTATGGCTACACCTTC TRBV20-1 - TRBJ1-2 -
CASKFNHQETQYF TGTGCCAGCAAGTTTAATCACCAAGAGACCCAGTACTTC TRBV28 - TRBJ2-5 -
CATTELAGARQFF TGTGCCACCACGGAGCTAGCGGGGGCCCGACAGTTCTTC TRBV6-1 - TRBJ2-1 TRBD2
CASSPERETEAFF TGTGCCAGCAGCCCCGAAAGGGAGACTGAAGCTTTCTTT TRBV7-3 few TRBJ1-1 -
CSARTGHGNTEAFF TGCAGTGCTCGTACAGGACATGGGAACACTGAAGCTTTCTTT TRBV20-1 - TRBJ1-1 -
CASSRCDRDSYEQYF TGTGCCAGCAGCAGATGCGACAGGGACTCCTACGAGCAGTACTTC TRBV21-1 few TRBJ2-7 -
CASSDARNYYTGELFF TGTGCCAGCAGTGATGCACGGAACTACTACACCGGGGAGCTGTTTTTT TRBV25-1 few TRBJ2-2 -
CASSPDRGRLGYTF TGTGCCAGCAGCCCGGACAGGGGGCGGTTGGGCTACACCTTC TRBV5-6 - TRBJ1-2 TRBD1
CSARDLSGPDYGYTF TGCAGTGCTAGAGATCTCTCGGGACCGGACTATGGCTACACCTTC TRBV20-1 - TRBJ1-2 -
CASSSGTRTDTQYF TGTGCCAGCAGCTCAGGGACAAGAACAGATACGCAGTATTTT TRBV5-6 many TRBJ2-3 -
CASSPGGFPYEQYF TGTGCCAGCTCACCAGGGGGGTTCCCCTACGAGCAGTACTTC TRBV18 few TRBJ2-7 -
CASSLAPRTGRDTGELFF TGTGCCAGCAGCTTGGCCCCTCGAACAGGGAGGGACACCGGGGAGCTGTTTTTT TRBV5-5 once TRBJ2-2 -
CASSELSGGLPLLFF TGTGCCAGCAGTGAGTTGTCAGGGGGATTACCATTGCTGTTTTTT TRBV25-1 many TRBJ1-4 TRBD1
CASSQDRPRPPYF TGCGCCAGCAGCCAAGATCGACCGAGACCCCCGTACTTC TRBV4-1 few TRBJ2-5 -
CASSLRGTGRSYGYTF TGTGCCAGCAGCTTAAGGGGGACAGGGAGAAGCTATGGCTACACCTTC TRBV3-1 - TRBJ1-2 TRBD1
CSVLTGGSSYEQYF TGCAGCGTTTTAACGGGGGGGAGCTCCTACGAGCAGTACTTC TRBV29-1 few TRBJ2-7 TRBD2